This T cell receptor beta chain is from a study of cytotoxic CD8 clonotypes in ibrutinib-treated CLL. At the level of the study: Overall, approximately 25 responses were partial and 2 complete; following median around 68 months, 14 patients stayed remitted and around twelve progressed. General study findings and limits: Few clonotypes were public, and these shrank or held steady under treatment. Elevated clonality accompanied ibrutinib response, with a return toward baseline values at progression.

PBMCs were cryopreserved, and about 1.8 micrograms of genomic DNA from them went into TCR beta libraries. V was clipped by 7 bases and J by 8 bases, with 11 bases between them. The CDR3 extends over 11 amino acids. From germline, CDR1 is SNHLY and CDR2 FYNNEI. About this clone: Antigen unknown.

Produced via immunoSEQ multiplex PCR; TCRdb's table is partial and in-frame only. Of 110,000 or so clones in the sample, about 50% are singletons; the top ten hold more than 35%. V and J are TRBV2 and TRBJ1-1; unclear D gene. Material: PBMCs, obtained after 24 months of ibrutinib treatment. This TCR came from a human donor with chronic lymphocytic leukemia. The CDR3 protein is CASTGEGEAFF. The DNA of the CDR3 is TGTGCCAGCACTGGGGAAGGAGAAGCTTTCTTT. Variable domain in full (rest from reference TRBV2 and TRBJ1-1): EPEVTQTPSHQVTQMGQEVILRCVPISNHLYFYWYRQILGQKVEFLVSFYNNEISEKSEIFDDQFSVERPDGSNFTLKIRSTKLEDSAMYFCASTGEGEAFFGQGTRLTVV.